A single sample is the source of the 16 T cell receptor delta chains below, sequenced in a study of human gamma delta and Vdelta1 T cells. TCRdb applied CATT to the PCR reads for clone calling. Here the sample spans roughly 13,000 delta-chain clones, about half being singletons. No antigen has been identified for these receptors. The sample was Vdelta1 gamma-delta T cells from blood grown in culture (DOT cells). These receptors were collected from a human donor in good health.

This chain uses TRDV1 with TRDJ1; TRDD3 aligns across 12 bases. The V gene end was trimmed by 2 bases and the J gene end by 3 bases; junction bases not matched to a gene: 16. The CDR3 loop spans 20 amino acids. Germline values: CDR1 TSWWSYY, CDR2 QGS. The DNA of the CDR3 is TGTGCTCTTGGGGAAATCGGCCTTCCCCGTACTGGGGGATACCCCGATAAACTCATCTTT. This codes for CALGEIGLPRTGGYPDKLIF.

This clone occurred a few times. V usage is TRDV1 and J usage is TRDJ1; 10 bases align to TRDD3. CDR1 TSWWSYY and CDR2 QGS come from the germline V gene. J lost 0 bases, V lost 4 bases, and 20 bases had no gene match. The CDR3 is made up of 21 amino acids. CDR3 residues: CALGVKHPGRGIRQYTDKLIF. CDR3 nucleotides: TGTGCTCTTGGGGTAAAACACCCGGGGAGGGGGATACGCCAGTACACCGATAAACTCATCTTT.

The J gene is TRDJ1, the V gene TRDV1, with 8 bases identical to TRDD3. This CDR3 has 20 residues. V lost 1 base, J lost 0 bases, and 16 bases stayed unmatched. CDR1 TSWWSYY and CDR2 QGS come from the germline V gene. CDR3 sequence (DNA): TGTGCTCTTGGGGAACGCGCAAGCTTACCTGGGGGACCGTACACCGATAAACTCATCTTT. Translated, it gives CALGERASLPGGPYTDKLIF.

This clone was counted between two and nine times. The gene calls are TRDV1 and TRDJ1, with 11 positions matching TRDD3. Trimming cost V 4 bases and J 2 bases; bases outside gene matches: 30. The CDR3 totals 24 residues. Germline V CDR1 and CDR2: TSWWSYY, QGS. CDR3 DNA: TGTGCTCTTGGGGGGCCTCGGGACTGGGGGATAACTGGACACCTTACAACGGGAACCGATAAACTCATCTTT. This sequence encodes CALGGPRDWGITGHLTTGTDKLIF.

This chain uses TRDV1 with TRDJ1; the match to TRDD3 covers 12 bases. CDR3 length: 28 residues. With V trimmed by 3 bases and J by 3 bases, 41 bases remained unmatched. Germline CDR1 reads TSWWSYY; CDR2 reads QGS. This CDR3 is CALGERGPYLRAVLGDTNKNVVADKLIF. The DNA of the CDR3 is TGTGCTCTTGGGGAGCGGGGCCCATACCTCCGCGCCGTACTGGGGGATACAAATAAGAATGTTGTAGCCGATAAACTCATCTTT.

This clone was observed a single time. The chain joins TRDV1 to TRDJ1; the D gene is possibly TRDD2 (6 bases). The CDR3 length is 22 residues. Germline CDR1 TSWWSYY, CDR2 QGS. Deletions cut 0 bases from V and 3 bases from J, with 32 bases between. The CDR3 spells CALGELRRSLPTYPEGADKLIF. CDR3 DNA sequence: TGTGCTCTTGGGGAACTCCGAAGATCCCTTCCGACTTATCCCGAGGGCGCCGATAAACTCATCTTT.

This sequence joins TRDV1 and TRDJ1; 7 nucleotides align to TRDD2. V was pared by 9 bases and J by 0 bases, with 31 bases of the junction left unmatched. CDR3 length: 22 residues. Germline CDR1 and CDR2: TSWWSYY and QGS. In nucleotides, the CDR3 is TGTGCTCTCCCCTTCCTCACCCTACCAGGCTCCGGCGGGGAAGACTACACCGATAAACTCATCTTT. Translating it yields CALPFLTLPGSGGEDYTDKLIF.

This clone was observed a few times. The V call is TRDV1, the J call TRDJ1, with 9 bases identical to TRDD3. CDR3 length: 18 residues. Germline V gives CDR1 TSWWSYY, CDR2 QGS. Trimming at V came to 0 bases and at J to 2 bases, leaving 10 bases not matched to a gene. CDR3 sequence (DNA): TGTGCTCTTGGGGAACTATCCACTTCGGGGGATACAACCGATAAACTCATCTTT. This encodes CALGELSTSGDTTDKLIF.

The chain carries TRDV1 and TRDJ1; TRDD3 matches at 9 bases. Germline V gene lookup returns CDR1 TSWWSYY and CDR2 QGS. The CDR3 has 21 residues. V lost 5 bases and J lost 0; bases outside the gene matches: 22. CDR3 in DNA: TGTGCTCTTGGGAGGCCATTACGATTACTGGGGGACTCCCCCTACACCGATAAACTCATCTTT. It encodes CALGRPLRLLGDSPYTDKLIF.

This clone has just a few counts. This chain links TRDV1 with TRDJ1; 8 positions agree with TRDD2. From germline, CDR1 is TSWWSYY and CDR2 QGS. CDR3 length: 21 amino acids. Trimming at V came to 0 bases and at J to 0 bases, leaving 18 bases not matched to a gene. Written as DNA, the CDR3 is TGTGCTCTTGGGGAACTCTTCCTACTGGGAGGGACAGCACGATACACCGATAAACTCATCTTT. Amino acids: CALGELFLLGGTARYTDKLIF.

V usage is TRDV1 and J usage is TRDJ1; a possible D gene is TRDD2 (6 bases). Germline CDR1 reads TSWWSYY; CDR2 reads QGS. CDR3 size: 17 residues. V lost 1 base to trimming and J lost 9 bases, with 24 bases between them. This chain's CDR3 is CALGERPSPYPPGELIF. The CDR3 nucleotides are TGTGCTCTTGGGGAACGTCCTTCCCCATACCCCCCCGGCGAACTCATCTTT.

The V gene is TRDV1, the J gene TRDJ1; TRDD2 aligns across 7 bases. This CDR3 spans 16 amino acids. Germline V gene sequence: CDR1 TSWWSYY, CDR2 QGS. With 0 bases clipped from V and 2 bases from J, the junction kept 6 bases outside the gene matches. CDR3 sequence reads: CALGELKGLPTDKLIF. DNA for the CDR3: TGTGCTCTTGGGGAACTAAAGGGCCTTCCTACCGATAAACTCATCTTT.

A few counts support this clone. V and J are TRDV1 and TRDJ1; TRDD3 matches at 8 bases. This CDR3 contains 22 residues. Per germline, CDR1 TSWWSYY and CDR2 QGS. The V segment lost 1 base and the J segment 0 bases; nucleotides outside the gene matches: 22. The CDR3 protein is CALGERLDSPLGIPWDTDKLIF. DNA of the CDR3: TGTGCTCTTGGGGAACGGCTGGACTCCCCCCTGGGGATACCGTGGGACACCGATAAACTCATCTTT.

V is TRDV1 and J is TRDJ1, with TRDD3 identical over 13 bases. The J segment lost 8 bases and the V segment lost 3 bases, leaving 36 bases of the junction unmatched. The CDR3 spans 25 residues. The germline V gene has CDR1 TSWWSYY and CDR2 QGS. The CDR3 DNA is TGTGCTCTTGGGGACTTGAGGGGCCTTCCTACTCGGTTACTGGGGGATACGCAGGGTGCAACCAAACTCATCTTT. Protein sequence: CALGDLRGLPTRLLGDTQGATKLIF.

V usage is TRDV1 and J usage is TRDJ1; a weak D match, TRDD2 (5 bases). CDR3 size: 20 residues. CDR1 and CDR2 (germline): TSWWSYY, QGS. The V end lost 1 base, the J end lost 4 bases, and 28 bases lay between the germline ends. This chain's CDR3 is CALGEPQGFLLLCGGDKLIF. The CDR3, as DNA: TGTGCTCTTGGGGAACCTCAGGGGTTCCTTTTACTTTGCGGAGGCGATAAACTCATCTTT.

The genes are TRDV1 and TRDJ1, with 9 bases fitting TRDD3. Germline V gives CDR1 TSWWSYY, CDR2 QGS. Losses at the gene ends were 5 bases for V and 1 base for J; bases not matched to a gene: 35. CDR3 length: 25 residues. CDR3 nucleotide sequence: TGTGCTCTTGGGTCCCGGCCTTCCATCAACCCCCGGATGTACTGGGGGAAGCAACGCACCGATAAACTCATCTTT. Amino acid sequence: CALGSRPSINPRMYWGKQRTDKLIF.